A single sample gave rise to the 27 T cell receptor beta chains below, sequenced in a study of blood T cell repertoires in COVID-19. Measured with immunoSEQ multiplex PCR; TCRdb has only the in-frame clones, and not every one. The sample lists some 82,000 clones; about four fifths were seen once. Material: peripheral blood. The receptors originated from a man at least 80 years old with acute or convalescent COVID-19.

V and J are TRBV18 and TRBJ1-1; D gene unclear. The CDR3 contains 15 residues. CDR1 and CDR2 from the germline V gene are KGHSH and LQKENI. The germline V and J ends were trimmed by 6 bases and 5 bases, with 19 bases remaining between them. CDR3 bases: TGTGCCAGCTCCCCCCCTAGAGGGATGTTAACTGAAGCTTTCTTT. Amino acids: CASSPPRGMLTEAFF.

This chain's CDR3 is CASSLMQGSWYSAFF. Here the CDR3 DNA reads TGTGCCAGCAGCTTGATGCAGGGGTCTTGGTACTCGGCTTTCTTT. V gene TRBV5-6 combines with J gene TRBJ1-1; a possible D gene is TRBD1 (6 bases). V was pared by 1 base and J by 11 bases, with 21 bases between. There are 15 residues in the CDR3. Germline CDR1 is SGHDT and CDR2 is YYEEEE.

This chain uses TRBV7-6 with TRBJ2-2, with 11 positions matching TRBD2. Germline assignment: CDR1 SGHVS and CDR2 FNYEAQ. V dropped 5 bases and J dropped 3; count of bases not matched to a gene: 14. The CDR3 loop spans 19 amino acids. The CDR3 is CASSPSVVAGGLHTGELFF. The CDR3 nucleotides are TGTGCCAGCAGCCCCAGCGTGGTAGCGGGAGGGCTTCACACCGGGGAGCTGTTTTTT.

The chain recombines TRBV5-1 with TRBJ2-6; 8 positions agree with TRBD1. Germline values: CDR1 SGHRS, CDR2 YFSETQ. The CDR3 has 17 residues. V lost 2 bases, J lost 0 bases, and 4 bases stayed unmatched. CDR3 DNA sequence: TGCGCCAGCAGCTTAACAGGGGGTGGCTCTGGGGCCAACGTCCTGACTTTC. Translation gives CASSLTGGGSGANVLTF.

The count of this clone is one. The gene calls are TRBV5-6 and TRBJ1-1; TRBD1 matches at 7 bases. Trimming removed 4 bases from V and 11 bases from J; junction bases left unmatched: 8. The CDR3 loop spans 12 amino acids. Looked up from germline, CDR1 is SGHDT and CDR2 is YYEEEE. The CDR3 is CASSRTGESAFF. The CDR3, as DNA: TGTGCCAGCAGCCGAACAGGGGAAAGTGCTTTCTTT. Full variable domain (rest looked up from reference TRBV5-6 and TRBJ1-1): DAGVTQSPTHLIKTRGQQVTLRCSPKSGHDTVSWYQQALGQGPQFIFQYYEEEERQRGNFPDRFSGHQFPNYSSELNVNALLLGDSALYLCASSRTGESAFFGQGTRLTVV.

In its sample, this clone was seen many times. V is TRBV7-6 and J is TRBJ2-7; D may be TRBD2 (6 bases). Trimming pared 5 bases from V and 0 bases from J, leaving 14 bases between. This CDR3 has 15 amino acids. Germline CDR1 is SGHVS and CDR2 is FNYEAQ. CDR3 coding DNA: TGTGCCAGCAGCGAGGGACTGTCGAGCTCCTACGAGCAGTACTTC. Residues: CASSEGLSSSYEQYF.

This chain uses TRBV7-2 with TRBJ1-5; D remains ambiguous. Germline CDR1 is SGHTA and CDR2 is FQGNSA. V shed 2 bases and J shed 3 bases, with 5 bases lying between them. This CDR3 has 13 amino acids. CDR3 sequence reads: CASSLHYNQPQHF. DNA of the CDR3: TGTGCCAGCAGCTTACACTACAATCAGCCCCAGCATTTT.

The V gene is TRBV9, the J gene TRBJ2-2; 8 bases align to TRBD2. Losses at the gene ends were 5 bases for V and 4 bases for J; bases not matched to a gene: 4. The germline V gene has CDR1 SGDLS and CDR2 YYNGEE. The CDR3 is made up of 14 amino acids. DNA for the CDR3: TGTGCCAGCAGGACTAGCGCGGGCACCGGGGAGCTGTTTTTT. Protein sequence: CASRTSAGTGELFF.

The chain is built from TRBV28 and TRBJ1-4, with 9 bases aligning to TRBD1. With 5 bases clipped from V and 8 bases from J, the junction kept 6 bases outside the gene matches. The CDR3 consists of 14 residues. Germline V gene sequence: CDR1 MDHEN, CDR2 SYDVKM. The CDR3: CASSEQGASEKLFF. DNA of the CDR3: TGTGCCAGCAGTGAACAGGGGGCAAGCGAAAAACTGTTTTTT.

The CDR3 DNA sequence: TGTGCCAGTAGTATAGGACTAGGTTTCTTTGAGCAGTTCTTC. Its protein is CASSIGLGFFEQFF. The rearrangement joins TRBV19 to TRBJ2-1, with a possible D match to TRBD2 (6 bases). Trimming took 1 base from V and 9 from J, leaving 13 bases between them. CDR3 length equals 14 residues. Germline lookup yields CDR1 LNHDA and CDR2 SQIVND (reference sequence).

The chain recombines TRBV28 with TRBJ2-7; D may be TRBD2 (5 bases). Germline values: CDR1 MDHEN, CDR2 SYDVKM. Trimming left V 8 bases short and J 1 base short, with 9 bases between. This CDR3 contains 12 residues. The CDR3 reads CASSGYSYEQYF. The CDR3 DNA sequence: TGTGCCAGCTCGGGGTATTCCTACGAGCAGTACTTC. The full variable domain, in which reference TRBV28 and TRBJ2-7 provide the parts outside the CDR3, is DVKVTQSSRYLVKRTGEKVFLECVQDMDHENMFWYRQDPGLGLRLIYFSYDVKMKEKGDIPEGYSVSREKKERFSLILESASTNQTSMYLCASSGYSYEQYFGPGTRLTVT.

A remark on this clone: Other nucleotide sequences in the sample specify the same CDR3. This chain joins TRBV30 and TRBJ2-1, with TRBD2 identical over 8 bases. J gave up 4 bases and V 4 bases, and 0 bases lay outside the gene matches. The CDR3 consists of 12 residues. Germline V gives CDR1 GTSNPN, CDR2 SVGIG (reference sequence). The CDR3 sequence is CAWTSGYNEQFF. DNA for the CDR3: TGTGCCTGGACTAGCGGGTACAATGAGCAGTTCTTC.

This clone was seen a single time. This chain links TRBV30 with TRBJ2-2; D may be TRBD2 (5 bases). Germline loops: CDR1 GTSNPN, CDR2 SVGIG (reference sequence). CDR3 length: 12 amino acids. V was shortened by 8 bases and J by 5 bases, with 12 bases between the two germline ends. DNA of the CDR3: TGTGCCCAGGAGGACCTAACCGGGGAGCTGTTTTTT. Translated: CAQEDLTGELFF.

The chain has TRBV2 and TRBJ1-6; TRBD1 matches 7 bases. CDR1 SNHLY and CDR2 FYNNEI come from the germline V gene. Trimming removed 8 bases from V and 9 bases from J; junction bases left unmatched: 7. The CDR3 runs 13 residues. CDR3 DNA sequence: TGTGCCAGCGGGGAGACAGGGAGTTCACCCCTCCACTTT. It encodes CASGETGSSPLHF.

As to this clone: The sample has other DNA sequences that encode this CDR3 too. The rearrangement joins TRBV27 to TRBJ1-5; D ambiguous. Per germline, CDR1 MNHEY and CDR2 SMNVEV (reference sequence). Trimming pared 0 bases from V and 4 bases from J, leaving 7 bases between. This CDR3 has 14 amino acids. CDR3 region: CASSLSRGNQPQHF. The CDR3 region has the DNA TGTGCCAGCAGTTTATCGAGAGGGAATCAGCCCCAGCATTTT.

V usage is TRBV6-2 or TRBV6-3 and J usage is TRBJ1-2, with D possibly being TRBD1 (5 bases). The CDR3 spans 13 residues. V lost 5 bases to trimming and J lost 8 bases, with 15 bases between them. CDR1 is MNHEY, CDR2 SVGEGT, per germline. CDR3 in amino acids: CASSDGGLRGYTF. The CDR3 DNA sequence: TGTGCCAGCAGTGATGGGGGACTTCGGGGCTACACCTTC.

The CDR3 here is CASSPTTGALGFFSTGTF. CDR3 bases: TGTGCCAGCAGTCCTACGACCGGAGCCCTTGGGTTTTTTTCAACAGGCACCTTC. This rearrangement joins TRBV27 to TRBJ1-2, with TRBD1 as a possible D gene (5 bases). CDR1 is MNHEY, CDR2 SMNVEV, per germline (reference sequence). The CDR3 extends over 18 amino acids. V was clipped by 5 bases and J by 13 bases, with 35 bases between them.

The V and J genes are TRBV6-4 and TRBJ1-6; D not certain. Deletions cut 5 bases from V and 5 bases from J, with 7 bases between. Germline lookup yields CDR1 MRHNA and CDR2 SNTAGT. This CDR3 is built from 13 residues. Here the CDR3 reads CASSSQNNSPLHF. CDR3 nucleotide sequence: TGTGCCAGCAGTAGTCAGAATAATTCACCCCTCCACTTT.

This chain joins TRBV28 and TRBJ2-5; D is uncertain. The CDR3 spans 14 residues. V lost 5 bases to trimming and J lost 5 bases, with 15 bases between them. Germline assignment: CDR1 MDHEN and CDR2 SYDVKM. CDR3 sequence (DNA): TGTGCCAGCAGTATTAGACTCGGTAGGGAGACCCAGTACTTC. It translates to CASSIRLGRETQYF.

In its sample, this clone was seen a few times. The CDR3 nucleotides read TGTGCCAGCAGTTACCAGGGTACCGGGGAGCTGTTTTTT. Protein product: CASSYQGTGELFF. The rearrangement links TRBV2 to TRBJ2-2, with D perhaps TRBD1 (5 bases). Germline V CDR1 and CDR2: SNHLY, FYNNEI. CDR3 size: 13 residues. Trimming took off 5 bases at V and 5 bases at J, with 9 bases between the two ends. The complete variable domain, with remaining parts taken from reference TRBV2 and TRBJ2-2, reads EPEVTQTPSHQVTQMGQEVILRCVPISNHLYFYWYRQILGQKVEFLVSFYNNEISEKSEIFDDQFSVERPDGSNFTLKIRSTKLEDSAMYFCASSYQGTGELFFGEGSRLTVL.

The chain is built from TRBV28 and TRBJ1-2; TRBD1 matches at 8 bases. The length of the CDR3 is 16 residues. J gave up 3 bases and V 4 bases, and 10 bases lay outside the gene matches. The V gene's germline CDR1 is MDHEN and CDR2 SYDVKM. The CDR3 region is CASSSLIGQGYYGYTF. DNA for the CDR3: TGTGCCAGCAGTTCACTCATCGGACAGGGCTACTATGGCTACACCTTC.

The gene calls are TRBV27 and TRBJ2-7, with D tentatively TRBD2 (5 bases). Germline V gene lookup returns CDR1 MNHEY and CDR2 SMNVEV (reference sequence). This CDR3 has 19 residues. Trimming left V 5 bases short and J 3 bases short, with 29 bases between. CDR3 sequence: CASSPNSVFRPAEFYEQYF. DNA for the CDR3: TGTGCCAGCAGTCCCAATTCGGTTTTTAGGCCAGCGGAGTTCTACGAGCAGTACTTC.

The rearrangement links TRBV21-1 to TRBJ1-3. TRBV21-1 is given as a pseudogene. The CDR3 spans 17 residues. The CDR3 loop reads CASSALGKGFSGNTIYF. The CDR3 DNA reads TGTGCCAGCAGCGCCCTCGGGAAAGGATTCTCTGGAAACACCATATATTTT.

This rearrangement joins TRBV7-9 to TRBJ2-7; 9 bases are shared with TRBD2. The germline CDR1 and CDR2 sequences are SEHNR and FQNEAQ (reference sequence). The CDR3 runs 14 residues. The junction had 8 bases not matched to a gene; V was cut back by 5 bases and J by 6 bases. CDR3 in DNA: TGTGCCAGCAGCCCCTTAGCGGGAGCGGTCGAGCAGTACTTC. This sequence encodes CASSPLAGAVEQYF.

The chain joins TRBV5-6 to TRBJ2-4; weak D call: TRBD1 (5 bases). Germline V gives CDR1 SGHDT, CDR2 YYEEEE. This CDR3 region has 15 residues. Trimming removed 2 bases at V and 0 bases at J, with 9 bases between. The CDR3 region has the DNA TGTGCCAGCAGCTTCGGACACCTAGCCAAAAACATTCAGTACTTC. As protein: CASSFGHLAKNIQYF.

Notes on this clone: Because the CDR3's place on the DNA is in doubt, the DNA is left out and the CDR3 is given as listed by TCRdb. The rearrangement uses TRBV2 and TRBJ2-3; the D call in the table, TRBD1, was not verified against the DNA. The length of the CDR3 is 12 amino acids, counting both ends. Germline values: CDR1 SNHLY, CDR2 FYNNEI. CDR3 sequence: CASSVGQGAKYF.

This chain uses TRBV9 with TRBJ2-1; 9 bases match TRBD2. The germline V gene has CDR1 SGDLS and CDR2 YYNGEE. Trimming removed 2 bases from V and 6 bases from J; junction bases left unmatched: 9. The CDR3 is 16 amino acids. The CDR3 bases are TGTGCCAGCAGCGTTATGGCGGGAGGGCTCCCCAATGAGCAGTTCTTC. This encodes CASSVMAGGLPNEQFF.